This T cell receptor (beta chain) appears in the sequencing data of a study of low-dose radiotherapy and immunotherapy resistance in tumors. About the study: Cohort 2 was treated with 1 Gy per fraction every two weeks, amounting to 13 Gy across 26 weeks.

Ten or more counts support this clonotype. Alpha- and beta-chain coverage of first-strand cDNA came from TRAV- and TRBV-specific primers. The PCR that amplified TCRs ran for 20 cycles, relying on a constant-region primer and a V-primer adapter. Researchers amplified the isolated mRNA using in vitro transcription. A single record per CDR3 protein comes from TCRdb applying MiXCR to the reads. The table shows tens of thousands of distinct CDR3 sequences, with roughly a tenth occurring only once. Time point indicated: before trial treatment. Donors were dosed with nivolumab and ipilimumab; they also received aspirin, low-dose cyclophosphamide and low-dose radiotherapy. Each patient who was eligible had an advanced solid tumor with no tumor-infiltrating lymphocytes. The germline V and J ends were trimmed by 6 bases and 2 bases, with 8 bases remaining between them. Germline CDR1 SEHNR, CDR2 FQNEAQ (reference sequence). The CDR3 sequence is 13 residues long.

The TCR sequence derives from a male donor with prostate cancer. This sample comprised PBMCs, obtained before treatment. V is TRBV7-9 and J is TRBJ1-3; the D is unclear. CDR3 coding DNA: TGTGCCAGCAGGGGGTGGACTGGAAACACCATATATTTT. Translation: CASRGWTGNTIYF.